Listed here are 27 T cell receptor beta chains from one sample, sequenced in a study of T-cell memory formation after mild COVID-19. TCRdb re-called the 5' RACE reads through MiXCR, storing one row per CDR3 protein. The sample consists of roughly 510,000 distinct CDR3 sequences, roughly a sixth of them appearing once. The sequenced sample consisted of PBMCs or a T cell subset sorted from them (not recorded which). Receptors were obtained from an adult woman who had mild COVID-19 (a few samples of this study predate the infection). Cell type and time point are not known.

This clonotype turned up a few times. The chain links TRBV5-1 to TRBJ2-7; 7 bases align to TRBD2. Germline lookup yields CDR1 SGHRS and CDR2 YFSETQ. The CDR3 sequence is 16 residues long. V trimming: 3 bases; J trimming: 6 bases; junction bases outside the gene matches: 15. The CDR3 bases are TGCGCCAGCAGCTCCCTCGAGTCGCGGGAGTTATCCGAGCAGTACTTC. Amino acid sequence: CASSSLESRELSEQYF.

This clonotype occurred once. The V and J genes are TRBV30 and TRBJ2-7; D gene uncertain. Germline assignment: CDR1 GTSNPN and CDR2 SVGIG (reference sequence). This CDR3 is built from 13 residues. V was cut by 8 bases and J by 6 bases, with 20 bases left in between. The CDR3 DNA reads as TGTGCCCCGATTCGACCGCGTCTGGGCGAGCAGTACTTC. It yields the protein CAPIRPRLGEQYF.

This clonotype came up many times. The genes are TRBV3-1 and TRBJ1-1; 11 bases agree with TRBD1. Unmatched junction bases numbered 3, after V lost 2 bases and J lost 4 bases. Germline values: CDR1 LGHDT, CDR2 YNNKEL (reference sequence). This CDR3 spans 15 amino acids. CDR3 region: CASSQLGTGGTEAFF. Written as DNA, the CDR3 is TGTGCCAGCAGCCAACTTGGGACAGGGGGCACTGAAGCTTTCTTT.

The genes are TRBV30 and TRBJ2-1; maybe TRBD2 (6 bases). From germline, CDR1 is GTSNPN and CDR2 SVGIG (reference sequence). The CDR3 is 16 amino acids. Between the trimmed V and J ends, which lost 2 bases and 8 bases, there was a span of 22 bases. This chain's CDR3 is CAWSLSSVPLGHEQFF. The CDR3 DNA reads TGTGCCTGGAGTCTCTCTAGCGTCCCCCTAGGGCATGAGCAGTTCTTC. Full variable domain (rest looked up from reference TRBV30 and TRBJ2-1): SQTIHQWPATLVQPVGSPLSLECTVEGTSNPNLYWYRQAAGRGLQLLFYSVGIGQISSEVPQNLSASRPQDRQFILSSKKLLLSDSGFYLCAWSLSSVPLGHEQFFGPGTRLTVL.

The J gene is TRBJ2-3, the V gene TRBV27, with D unclear. V shed 2 bases and J shed 4 bases, with 10 bases lying between them. The V gene's germline CDR1 is MNHEY and CDR2 SMNVEV (reference sequence). The CDR3 is 14 residues long. In DNA form, the CDR3 reads TGTGCCAGCAGTTTAAACAGTCGGCCAGATACGCAGTATTTT. Its protein is CASSLNSRPDTQYF.

This clonotype was found a few times. The rearrangement joins TRBV15 to TRBJ2-7; D call uncertain. Looked up from germline, CDR1 is LNHNV and CDR2 is YYDKDF (reference sequence). The V gene lost 0 bases and the J gene lost 5 bases, with 11 bases spanning the gap. This CDR3 has 14 residues. The CDR3 DNA is TGTGCCACCAGCAGAGATGGGGAAATCCACGAGCAGTACTTC. Translation: CATSRDGEIHEQYF.

In this sample, this clonotype turned up a few times. The chain recombines TRBV7-9 with TRBJ1-2, with unresolved D. Trimming left V 7 bases short and J 0 bases short, with 15 bases between. This CDR3 contains 15 residues. Germline V gives CDR1 SEHNR, CDR2 FQNEAQ (reference sequence). As DNA, the CDR3 is TGTGCCAGCACCCAGGCTAGCCCCGCTAACTATGGCTACACCTTC. It codes for CASTQASPANYGYTF.

This clonotype was seen only a few times. The chain joins TRBV6-5 to TRBJ2-1; the match to TRBD2 covers 14 bases. The V and J ends lost 2 bases and 10 bases, in that order; junction bases with no gene match: 4. The CDR3 covers 15 residues. Germline CDR1 reads MNHEY; CDR2 reads SVGAGI. The CDR3 DNA follows: TGTGCCAGCAGTTACGCGGGACTAGCGGGAGACGAGCAGTTCTTC. This codes for CASSYAGLAGDEQFF.

This rearrangement joins TRBV5-1 to TRBJ1-1; perhaps TRBD1 as D (5 bases). This CDR3 has 15 residues. Germline values: CDR1 SGHRS, CDR2 YFSETQ. Trimming took 0 bases from V and 11 from J, leaving 20 bases between them. For the CDR3, the DNA is TGCGCCAGCAGCTTGGCGGGCGGGGCCACCGCAGGGGCTTTCTTT. Its translation is CASSLAGGATAGAFF. The full variable domain, rest sourced from reference TRBV5-1 and TRBJ1-1, is KAGVTQTPRYLIKTRGQQVTLSCSPISGHRSVSWYQQTPGQGLQFLFEYFSETQRNKGNFPGRFSGRQFSNSRSEMNVSTLELGDSALYLCASSLAGGATAGAFFGQGTRLTVV.

The V and J genes are TRBV5-1 and TRBJ2-7; 7 bases map to TRBD2. Trimming took 4 bases from V and 4 from J; bases not matched to a gene: 5. Germline CDR1 and CDR2: SGHRS and YFSETQ. The CDR3 consists of 13 residues. The CDR3, as DNA: TGCGCCAGCAGCAACGGCGGGGGATACGAGCAGTACTTC. This gives the protein CASSNGGGYEQYF.

This chain links TRBV7-3 with TRBJ1-3; D possibly corresponds to TRBD1 (6 bases). This CDR3 comprises 15 residues. With 5 bases removed from V and 3 bases from J, the gap between germline ends came to 14 bases. Germline-derived CDR1 and CDR2 are SGHTA and FQGTGA. CDR3 in amino acids: CASSLQGFVGNTIYF. CDR3 DNA sequence: TGTGCCAGCAGCCTACAGGGTTTTGTTGGAAACACCATATATTTT.

V is TRBV4-2 and J is TRBJ2-1; TRBD2 matches at 9 bases. Trimming removed 3 bases from V and 7 bases from J; junction bases left unmatched: 7. The CDR3 is made up of 15 amino acids. The germline V gene has CDR1 LGHNA and CDR2 YNFKEQ. The CDR3 DNA reads TGTGCCAGCAGCCAGAGAGCTAGCGGGATTAATGAGCAGTTCTTC. Its protein product is CASSQRASGINEQFF.

The genes are TRBV20-1 and TRBJ2-7; the match to TRBD2 covers 7 bases. Germline CDR1 and CDR2: DFQATT and SNEGSKA (reference sequence). This CDR3 is 13 amino acids long. Unmatched junction bases numbered 6, after V lost 5 bases and J lost 2 bases. The CDR3, as DNA: TGCAGTGCTTTCCTAGCGGAGCCCTACGAGCAGTACTTC. The encoded protein is CSAFLAEPYEQYF.

The chain is built from TRBV21-1 and TRBJ2-3; TRBD1, the table's D call, was not compared with the DNA. TRBV21-1 is marked as a pseudogene. The length of the CDR3 is 17 residues. Here the CDR3 reads CASSKERSVRGPDTQYF. CDR3 bases: TGTGCCAGCAGCAAAGAACGGTCCGTCAGGGGCCCAGATACGCAGTATTTT.

The CDR3 reads CASSLGHAETGELFF. The DNA for the CDR3 is TGCGCCAGCAGCTTGGGACACGCGGAAACCGGGGAGCTGTTTTTT. The chain is built from TRBV5-1 and TRBJ2-2; D gene ambiguous. The CDR3 is 15 residues long. Between the trimmed V and J ends, which lost 0 bases and 5 bases, there was a span of 11 bases. Per germline, CDR1 SGHRS and CDR2 YFSETQ.

The chain combines TRBV13 with TRBJ1-1, with unresolved D. The length of the CDR3 is 15 residues. V lost 3 bases and J 6 bases, leaving 17 bases between the germline ends. Germline-derived CDR1 and CDR2 are PRHDT and FYEKMQ (reference sequence). The CDR3 DNA is TGTGCCAGCAGCTTTGCCGCCAGGCGGCTAGCTGAAGCTTTCTTT. Encoded protein: CASSFAARRLAEAFF.

The chain employs TRBV6-1 and TRBJ2-7; D is unclear. Germline CDR1 is MNHNS and CDR2 is SASEGT. Trimming stripped 2 bases from V and 7 bases from J, with 9 bases between. This CDR3 is 12 amino acids long. The CDR3 loop is CASSEPPREQYF. The CDR3 DNA sequence: TGTGCCAGCAGTGAACCCCCGCGGGAGCAGTACTTC.

The J gene is TRBJ1-2, the V gene TRBV5-1, with D possibly matching TRBD1 (6 bases). Germline V CDR1 and CDR2: SGHRS, YFSETQ. CDR3 length equals 13 residues. Trimming took 1 base from V and 4 from J, leaving 8 bases between them. CDR3 coding DNA: TGCGCCAGCAGCTTGAACAGGGTCTATGGCTACACCTTC. Amino acids: CASSLNRVYGYTF.

The genes are TRBV6-2 or TRBV6-3 and TRBJ1-2; TRBD1 is a possible D gene (6 bases). The CDR3 totals 14 residues. V was clipped by 4 bases and J by 3 bases, with 12 bases between them. CDR1 is MNHEY, CDR2 SVGEGT, per germline. The CDR3 region has the DNA TGTGCCAGCAGTTCCCTGGGGGCCGACTATGGCTACACCTTC. Protein: CASSSLGADYGYTF.

This clonotype has just a few counts. In DNA, the CDR3 is TGTGCCAGCTCACCCGGGGTTGGTGAGCAGTTCTTC. Translated: CASSPGVGEQFF. The V and J genes are TRBV18 and TRBJ2-1; D is perhaps TRBD2 (5 bases). Trimming left V 3 bases short and J 9 bases short, with 9 bases between. The CDR3 runs to 12 residues. From germline, CDR1 is KGHSH and CDR2 LQKENI.

This clonotype occurred a few times. The chain recombines TRBV7-8 with TRBJ2-1, with D unresolved. The V end lost 2 bases, the J end lost 0 bases, and 14 bases lay between the germline ends. Germline V lookup: CDR1 SGHVS, CDR2 FQNEAQ. The CDR3 extends over 17 amino acids. DNA of the CDR3: TGTGCCAGCAGCTTAAGAGAGCTGATCGCCTCCTACAATGAGCAGTTCTTC. As protein: CASSLRELIASYNEQFF.

V and J are TRBV29-1 and TRBJ2-5; 15 bases line up with TRBD2. J lost 5 bases, V lost 2 bases, and 6 bases had no gene match. Germline-derived CDR1 and CDR2 are SQVTM and ANQGSEA. This CDR3 comprises 16 residues. The CDR3 protein is CSVESGTSGGRETQYF. In DNA form, the CDR3 reads TGCAGCGTTGAATCTGGGACTAGCGGGGGGCGGGAGACCCAGTACTTC. Full variable domain (remainder filled in from reference TRBV29-1 and TRBJ2-5): SAVISQKPSRDICQRGTSLTIQCQVDSQVTMMFWYRQQPGQSLTLIATANQGSEATYESGFVIDKFPISRPNLTFSTLTVSNMSPEDSSIYLCSVESGTSGGRETQYFGPGTRLLVL.

This clonotype was seen a handful of times. Sequence at one end of the junction differs from germline and may be a read error. The rearrangement uses TRBV7-9 and TRBJ2-5; D not certain. CDR1 and CDR2 (germline): SEHNR, FQNEAQ (reference sequence). The CDR3 totals 8 residues. The DNA for the CDR3 is TGCCGCCTGGGGACCCAGTACTTC. This encodes CRLGTQYF.

This chain joins TRBV20-1 and TRBJ1-2; D not certain. The germline CDR1 and CDR2 sequences are DFQATT and SNEGSKA (reference sequence). Trimming stripped 6 bases from V and 3 bases from J, with 2 bases between. The CDR3 has 9 residues. CDR3 sequence: CSADYGYTF. CDR3 nucleotide sequence: TGCAGTGCAGACTATGGCTACACCTTC.

V is TRBV19 and J is TRBJ2-7; 7 nucleotides agree with TRBD2. With V trimmed by 5 bases and J by 0 bases, 4 bases remained unmatched. Per the germline V gene, CDR1 is LNHDA and CDR2 is SQIVND (reference sequence). This CDR3 region has 14 residues. The chain's CDR3 is CASSASGPSYEQYF. The CDR3, as DNA: TGTGCCAGTAGTGCTAGCGGACCCTCCTACGAGCAGTACTTC.

This clonotype was seen more than once but under ten times. The J gene is TRBJ2-3, the V gene TRBV11-2; a weak D match, TRBD2 (5 bases). The CDR3 sequence is 16 residues long. Germline loops: CDR1 SGHAT, CDR2 FQNNGV. With 2 bases removed from V and 7 bases from J, the gap between germline ends came to 19 bases. The CDR3 nucleotides read TGTGCCAGCAGCTTATGGAGTTCCGCGGGTCACAATACGCAGTATTTT. Translation gives CASSLWSSAGHNTQYF.

V is TRBV29-1 and J is TRBJ2-7, with D possibly called TRBD1 or TRBD2 (5 bases each). CDR1 is SQVTM, CDR2 ANQGSEA, per germline. The CDR3 runs to 14 residues. V was clipped by 2 bases and J by 3 bases, with 14 bases between them. CDR3 region: CSVELAGRIYEQYF. In DNA, the CDR3 is TGCAGCGTTGAATTAGCAGGGAGAATCTACGAGCAGTACTTC.